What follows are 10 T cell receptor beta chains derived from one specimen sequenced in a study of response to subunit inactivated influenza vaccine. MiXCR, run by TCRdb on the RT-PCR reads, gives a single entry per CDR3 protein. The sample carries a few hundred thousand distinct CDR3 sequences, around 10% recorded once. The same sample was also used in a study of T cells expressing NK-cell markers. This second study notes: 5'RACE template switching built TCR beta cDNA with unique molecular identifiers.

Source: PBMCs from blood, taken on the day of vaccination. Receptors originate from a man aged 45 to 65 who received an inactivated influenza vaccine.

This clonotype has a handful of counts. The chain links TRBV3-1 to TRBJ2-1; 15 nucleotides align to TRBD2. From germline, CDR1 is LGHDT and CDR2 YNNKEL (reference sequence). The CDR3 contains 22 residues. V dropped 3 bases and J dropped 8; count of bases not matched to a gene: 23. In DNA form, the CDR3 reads TGTGCCAGCAGCCATCGAATGTCCGGGGGACTAGCGGGAGGAACCATACAATATGAGCAGTTCTTC. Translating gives CASSHRMSGGLAGGTIQYEQFF.

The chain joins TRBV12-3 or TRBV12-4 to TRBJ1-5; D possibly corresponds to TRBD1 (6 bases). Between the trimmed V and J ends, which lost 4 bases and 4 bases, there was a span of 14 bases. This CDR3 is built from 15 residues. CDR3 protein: CASSYGGLGNQPQHF. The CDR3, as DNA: TGTGCCAGCAGTTACGGGGGCTTGGGAAATCAGCCCCAGCATTTT.

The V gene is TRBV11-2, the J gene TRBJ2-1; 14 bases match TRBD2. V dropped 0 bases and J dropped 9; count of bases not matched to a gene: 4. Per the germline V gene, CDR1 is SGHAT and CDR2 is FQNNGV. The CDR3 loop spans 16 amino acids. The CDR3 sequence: CASSLDRLAGGLEQFF. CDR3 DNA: TGTGCCAGCAGCTTAGATAGACTAGCGGGGGGGCTTGAGCAGTTCTTC.

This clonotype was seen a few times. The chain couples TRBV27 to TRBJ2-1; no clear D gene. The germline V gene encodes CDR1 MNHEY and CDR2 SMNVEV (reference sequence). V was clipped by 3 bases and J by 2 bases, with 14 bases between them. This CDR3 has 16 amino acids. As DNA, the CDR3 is TGTGCCAGCAGTTTTGTCTATAGGCAGACCTACAATGAGCAGTTCTTC. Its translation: CASSFVYRQTYNEQFF.

CDR3 coding DNA: TGTGCCAGCAGCATCGACAGGAAAAATGGCTACACCTTC. Protein product: CASSIDRKNGYTF. The J gene is TRBJ1-2, the V gene TRBV7-2, with a possible D match to TRBD1 (6 bases). The germline V and J ends were trimmed by 5 bases and 6 bases, with 13 bases remaining between them. The CDR3 is 13 residues long. CDR1 SGHTA and CDR2 FQGNSA come from the germline V gene.

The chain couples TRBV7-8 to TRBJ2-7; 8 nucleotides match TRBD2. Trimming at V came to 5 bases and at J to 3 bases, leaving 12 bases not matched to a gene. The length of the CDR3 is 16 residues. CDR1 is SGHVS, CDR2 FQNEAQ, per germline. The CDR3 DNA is TGTGCCAGCAGCCCAGACGCCAGCGGGAGTGACTACGAGCAGTACTTC. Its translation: CASSPDASGSDYEQYF.

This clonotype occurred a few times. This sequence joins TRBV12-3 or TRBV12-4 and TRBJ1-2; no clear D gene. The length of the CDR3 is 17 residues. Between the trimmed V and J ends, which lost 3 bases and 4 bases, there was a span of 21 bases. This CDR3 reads CASSFSVPQRCLYGYTF. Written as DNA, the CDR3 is TGTGCCAGCAGTTTTTCAGTTCCCCAGAGATGTCTCTATGGCTACACCTTC.

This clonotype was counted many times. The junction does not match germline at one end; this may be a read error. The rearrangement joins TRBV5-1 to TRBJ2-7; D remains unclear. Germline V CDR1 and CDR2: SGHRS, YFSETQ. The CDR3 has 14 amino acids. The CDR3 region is CASSLDGSSYEQYF. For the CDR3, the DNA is TGTGCCAGCTCACTCGACGGAAGCTCCTACGAGCAGTACTTC.

CDR3 residues: CSARANNGGNEQFF. The CDR3 DNA reads TGCAGTGCTAGAGCAAATAACGGAGGCAATGAGCAGTTCTTC. V and J are TRBV20-1 and TRBJ2-1; weak D call: TRBD2 (5 bases). CDR3 length: 14 residues. Looked up from germline, CDR1 is DFQATT and CDR2 is SNEGSKA (reference sequence). Trimming pared 1 base from V and 6 bases from J, leaving 13 bases between.

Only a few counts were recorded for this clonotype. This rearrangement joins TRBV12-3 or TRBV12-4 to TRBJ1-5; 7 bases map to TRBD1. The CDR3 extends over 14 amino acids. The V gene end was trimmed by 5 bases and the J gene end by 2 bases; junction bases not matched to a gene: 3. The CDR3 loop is CASSGTAGNQPQHF. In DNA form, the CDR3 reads TGTGCCAGCAGTGGGACAGCCGGCAATCAGCCCCAGCATTTT.